Listed below are T cell receptor beta chains from one sample, sequenced in a study of T-cell reconstitution after alpha-beta-depleted transplantation in children. MiXCR, applied by TCRdb to the PCR reads, yields one record per CDR3 protein. This sample yields over 150,000 distinct CDR3 sequences, of which 5% to 7.5% are seen a single time; around 4.4% belongs to the top ten. This specimen consisted of PBMCs, obtained before TCRalphabeta/CD19-depleted stem cell transplant. These TCRs come from a girl less than two years old with combined immunodeficiency, due to receive a stem cell transplant. The CDR3 runs from the conserved cysteine through the conserved F or W. The order of the fields is D gene, clone size, V gene, J gene, CDR3 DNA, CDR3 protein. A D gene is named only where the DNA matches it firmly. Part of the rows lack a size; the others show once, few, many or a class for expanded clones.

.	.	TRBV7-2	TRBJ1-6	TGTGCCAGCGCATCGCAAGGGTGGGCCTCACCCCTCCACTTT	CASASQGWASPLHF
TRBD1	many	TRBV12-3/TRBV12-4	TRBJ2-1	TGTGCCAGCAGTTCGAGGACAGGGCGCAATGAGCAGTTCTTC	CASSSRTGRNEQFF
.	many	TRBV7-7	TRBJ2-1	TGTGCCAGCAGCCCGACACACCGGGGGATAAACATTCTAGGGGGGCGAAGCAATGAGCAGTTCTTC	CASSPTHRGINILGGRSNEQFF
.	.	TRBV7-9	TRBJ2-1	TGTGCCAGCAGGGGGCGTAACCAATACAATGAGCAGTTCTTC	CASRGRNQYNEQFF
.	.	TRBV20-1	TRBJ2-7	TGCAGTGCTAGAAAGAGCTCCTACGAGCAGTACTTC	CSARKSSYEQYF
.	many	TRBV3-1	TRBJ2-2	TGTGCCAGCAGCCAAGATTGGGACGCCACTAACACCGGGGAGCTGTTTTTT	CASSQDWDATNTGELFF
.	.	TRBV12-1	TRBJ2-7	TGTGCCAGCAGCTTTGGGGTCTTCTGCGAGCAGTACTTC	CASSFGVFCEQYF
TRBD1	many	TRBV27	TRBJ2-2	TGTGCCAGCAAAACAGGGGGCGAAAGGACCGGGGAGCTGTTTTTT	CASKTGGERTGELFF
.	many	TRBV28	TRBJ2-3	TGTGCCAGCAGTTTTGTCAACGCAGATACGCAGTATTTT	CASSFVNADTQYF
.	.	TRBV2	TRBJ2-4	TGTGCCAGCAGAGCTAGAGGGGGAATGACCAAAAACATTCAGTACTTC	CASRARGGMTKNIQYF
.	many	TRBV6-1	TRBJ2-3	TGTGCCAGCAGCCGGACCCGCCCTAGCACAGATACGCAGTATTTT	CASSRTRPSTDTQYF
TRBD1	many	TRBV5-6	TRBJ2-7	TGTGCCAGCAGACCAGGACAGGGGTTCGACGAGCAGTACTTC	CASRPGQGFDEQYF
TRBD2	many	TRBV20-1	TRBJ2-1	TGCAGTGCTTTCCGACTAGCGGGATACAATGAGCAGTTCTTC	CSAFRLAGYNEQFF
.	many	TRBV7-9	TRBJ2-7	TGTGCCAGCAGCCGGGACAACTCCTACGAGCAGTACTTC	CASSRDNSYEQYF
.	many	TRBV21-1	TRBJ2-7	TGTGCCAGCAGTAGAAGGTCGGGCTGGGAGCAGTACTTC	CASSRRSGWEQYF
.	few	TRBV28	TRBJ1-2	TGTGCCAGCAGTTTATACACTATCCAAGCCTATGGCTACACCTTC	CASSLYTIQAYGYTF
.	few	TRBV7-3	TRBJ2-3	TGTGCCAGCAGTCCCAGCCCGAGGGGGGACCTCACAGATACGCAGTATTTT	CASSPSPRGDLTDTQYF
TRBD2	many	TRBV6-1	TRBJ2-1	TGTGCCAGCAGTGAATTCCCCACTAGCGGGGGGCCCAATGAGCAGTTCTTC	CASSEFPTSGGPNEQFF
TRBD2	many	TRBV5-1	TRBJ2-7	TGCGCCAGCAGCTTGTCGGGAGGGGAGTACGAGCAGTACTTC	CASSLSGGEYEQYF
.	many	TRBV2	TRBJ2-2	TGTGCCAGGGGGCGTGCGAACACCGGGGAGCTGTTTTTT	CARGRANTGELFF
.	many	TRBV27	TRBJ1-1	TGTGCCAGCAGTTTAAGGGGCAGACTGGGACCGACTGAAGCTTTCTTT	CASSLRGRLGPTEAFF
TRBD2	many	TRBV4-1	TRBJ2-3	TGCGCCAGCAGCCCCCACCCCATAGCGGGGGCCCCGGGTGATACGCAGTATTTT	CASSPHPIAGAPGDTQYF
TRBD2	many	TRBV6-2/TRBV6-3	TRBJ2-1	TGTGCCAGCAGTTATTTTCTGGGGCTAGCGGGCTACAATGAGCAGTTCTTC	CASSYFLGLAGYNEQFF
.	many	TRBV4-2	TRBJ2-1	TGTGCCAGCAGCCAAGTATATCCGTCCTACAATGAGCAGTTCTTC	CASSQVYPSYNEQFF
.	many	TRBV12-3/TRBV12-4	TRBJ2-7	TGTGCCAGCAGTCAGAAGACGGAGGCTGACTACGAGCAGTACTTC	CASSQKTEADYEQYF